Each of the 3 T cell receptor beta chains below was sequenced from the same sample in a study of control samples from healthy donors and cancer patients. The protocol was immunoSEQ multiplex PCR, while the TCRdb copy is restricted to in-frame clones and leaves out a portion. The data show about 38,000 clones, about 86% seen once. Sequencing was carried out using PBMCs. These receptors all come from a woman in her sixties with lung cancer.

This chain connects TRBV11-2 to TRBJ1-1; unclear D gene. V lost 3 bases to trimming and J lost 2 bases, with 4 bases between them. CDR1 and CDR2 from the germline V gene are SGHAT and FQNNGV. The length of the CDR3 is 12 residues. As DNA, the CDR3 is TGTGCCAGCAGCTTTATTAACACTGAAGCTTTCTTT. Encoded protein: CASSFINTEAFF.

This clone was detected once. The chain employs TRBV5-1 and TRBJ2-1, with 7 positions matching TRBD2. Germline V CDR1 and CDR2: SGHRS, YFSETQ. The CDR3 totals 16 residues. V lost 2 bases, J lost 6 bases, and 11 bases stayed unmatched. The CDR3 spells CASSFPSGKKGNEQFF. The CDR3 nucleotides read TGCGCCAGCAGCTTTCCCAGCGGGAAAAAGGGCAATGAGCAGTTCTTC.

The DNA for the CDR3 is TGTGCCAGCAGCTTGGAAGGAGGGGTCGGTTACAATGAGCAGTTCTTC. It is translated as CASSLEGGVGYNEQFF. The V call is TRBV5-5, the J call TRBJ2-1; tentatively, D is TRBD2 (6 bases). V lost 0 bases, J lost 4 bases, and 14 bases lay in between. This CDR3 contains 16 residues. Germline CDR1 and CDR2: SGHKS and YYEKEE (reference sequence).